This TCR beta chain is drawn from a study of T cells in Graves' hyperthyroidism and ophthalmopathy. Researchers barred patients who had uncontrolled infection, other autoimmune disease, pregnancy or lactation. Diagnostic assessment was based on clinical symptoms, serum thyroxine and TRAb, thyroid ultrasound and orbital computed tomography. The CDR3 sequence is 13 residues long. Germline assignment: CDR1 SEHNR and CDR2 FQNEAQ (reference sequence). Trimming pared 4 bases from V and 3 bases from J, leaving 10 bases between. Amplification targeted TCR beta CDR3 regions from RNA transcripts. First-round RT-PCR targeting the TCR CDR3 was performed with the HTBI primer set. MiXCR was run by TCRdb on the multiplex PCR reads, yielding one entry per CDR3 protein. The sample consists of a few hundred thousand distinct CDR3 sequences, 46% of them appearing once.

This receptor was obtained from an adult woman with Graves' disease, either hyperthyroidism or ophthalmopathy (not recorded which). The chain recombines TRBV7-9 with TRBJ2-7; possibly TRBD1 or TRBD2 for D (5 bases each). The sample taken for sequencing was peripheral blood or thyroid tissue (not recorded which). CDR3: CASSWDGYYEQYF. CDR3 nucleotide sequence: TGTGCCAGCAGCTGGGACGGGTACTACGAGCAGTACTTC.